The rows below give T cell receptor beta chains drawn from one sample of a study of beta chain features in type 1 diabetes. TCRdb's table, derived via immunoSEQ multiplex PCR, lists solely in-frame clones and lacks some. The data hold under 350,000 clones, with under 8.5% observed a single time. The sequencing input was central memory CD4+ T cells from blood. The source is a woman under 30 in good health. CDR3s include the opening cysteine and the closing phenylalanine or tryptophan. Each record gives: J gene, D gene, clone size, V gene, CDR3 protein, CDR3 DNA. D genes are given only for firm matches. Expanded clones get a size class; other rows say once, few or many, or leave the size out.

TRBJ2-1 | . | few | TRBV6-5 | CASSSNDPSSYNEQFF | TGTGCCAGCAGTTCCAATGACCCTAGCTCCTACAATGAGCAGTTCTTC
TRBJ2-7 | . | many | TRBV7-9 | CASSYAGVTYEQYF | TGTGCCAGCAGTTATGCCGGGGTGACCTACGAGCAGTACTTC
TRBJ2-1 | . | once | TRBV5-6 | CASAGRGAYNEQFF | TGTGCCAGCGCAGGCAGGGGAGCCTACAATGAGCAGTTCTTC
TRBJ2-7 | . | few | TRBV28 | CASSARDLSYEQYF | TGTGCCAGCAGTGCGCGGGACTTATCCTACGAGCAGTACTTC
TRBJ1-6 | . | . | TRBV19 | CASTAQIGGQGPLHF | TGTGCCAGTACCGCCCAAATCGGGGGCCAGGGACCCCTCCACTTT
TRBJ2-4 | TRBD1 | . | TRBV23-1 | CASSHPQGQILFKNIQYF | TGCGCCAGCAGTCATCCACAGGGGCAAATTCTATTCAAAAACATTCAGTACTTC
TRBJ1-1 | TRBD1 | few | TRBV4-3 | CASSLTGGYTEAFF | TGCGCCAGCAGCCTAACAGGGGGGTACACTGAAGCTTTCTTT
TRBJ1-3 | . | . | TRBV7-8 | CASSLSRNTIYF | TGTGCCAGCAGCTTATCGCGGAACACCATATATTTT
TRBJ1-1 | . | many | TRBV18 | CASSPLEGLNTEAFF | TGTGCCAGCTCACCTCTAGAGGGGTTAAACACTGAAGCTTTCTTT
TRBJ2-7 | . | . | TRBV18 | CASSPNSESRHYEQYF | TGTGCCAGCTCACCAAATTCCGAAAGTCGACACTACGAGCAGTACTTC
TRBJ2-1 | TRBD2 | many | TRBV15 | CATSRRTSSYNEQFF | TGTGCCACCAGCAGACGGACTAGCTCCTACAATGAGCAGTTCTTC
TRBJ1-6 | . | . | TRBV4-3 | CASSFMEYNSPLHF | TGCGCCAGCAGCTTTATGGAATATAATTCACCCCTCCACTTT
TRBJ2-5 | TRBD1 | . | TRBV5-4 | CASRKQGARQETQYF | TGTGCCAGCAGAAAGCAGGGGGCGCGACAAGAGACCCAGTACTTC
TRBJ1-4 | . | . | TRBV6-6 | CASSYGGSTNEKLFF | TGTGCCAGCAGTTACGGGGGGTCGACTAATGAAAAACTGTTTTTT
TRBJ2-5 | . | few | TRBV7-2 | CASSLGSTGKKYF | TGTGCCAGCAGCTTAGGGAGTACAGGGAAAAAGTACTTC
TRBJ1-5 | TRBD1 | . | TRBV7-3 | CASSLRGDRKNQPQHF | TGTGCCAGCAGCTTGAGGGGGGACAGAAAAAATCAGCCCCAGCATTTT
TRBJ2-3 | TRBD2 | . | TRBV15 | CATRRGDYLTDTQYF | TGTGCCACCAGACGAGGGGACTACCTCACAGATACGCAGTATTTT
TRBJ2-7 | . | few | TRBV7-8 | CASSSVENRDRDYEQYF | TGTGCCAGCAGCTCCGTTGAGAACCGGGATCGGGACTACGAGCAGTACTTC
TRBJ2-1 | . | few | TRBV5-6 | CASSFLPPNEQFF | TGTGCCAGCAGCTTTCTTCCACCCAATGAGCAGTTCTTC
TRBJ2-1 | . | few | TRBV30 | CAWSGTVHNEQFF | TGTGCCTGGAGTGGGACAGTCCACAATGAGCAGTTCTTC
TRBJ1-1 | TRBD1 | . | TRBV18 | CASAQGRLNTEAFF | TGTGCCAGCGCACAGGGGCGGTTGAACACTGAAGCTTTCTTT
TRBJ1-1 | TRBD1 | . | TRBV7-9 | CASRTGGFGYTEAFF | TGTGCCAGCAGGACAGGGGGCTTTGGGTACACTGAAGCTTTCTTT
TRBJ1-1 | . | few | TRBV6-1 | CASSKRSEAFF | TGTGCCAGCAGTAAAAGATCTGAAGCTTTCTTT
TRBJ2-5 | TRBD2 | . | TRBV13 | CASSLREARETQYF | TGTGCCAGCAGCTTACGGGAGGCGCGAGAGACCCAGTACTTC
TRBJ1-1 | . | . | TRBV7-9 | CASLIQGWTEAFF | TGTGCCAGCCTTATTCAGGGTTGGACTGAAGCTTTCTTT
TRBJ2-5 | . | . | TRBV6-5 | CASSVLGTQYF | TGTGCCAGCAGTGTACTGGGGACCCAGTACTTC
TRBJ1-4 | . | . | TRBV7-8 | CASSLAGFDEKLFF | TGTGCCAGCAGCTTAGCAGGGTTTGATGAAAAACTGTTTTTT
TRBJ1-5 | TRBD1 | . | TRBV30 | CAWSPQDRGVHQPQHF | TGTGCCTGGAGTCCACAGGACAGGGGAGTTCATCAGCCCCAGCATTTT
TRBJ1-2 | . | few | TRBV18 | CASSPASANYGYTF | TGTGCCAGCTCACCGGCCAGTGCTAACTATGGCTACACCTTC
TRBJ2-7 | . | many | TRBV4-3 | CASSRGNEQYF | TGCGCCAGCAGCCGTGGGAACGAGCAGTACTTC
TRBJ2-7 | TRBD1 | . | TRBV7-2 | CASSLDWTGEGEQYF | TGTGCCAGCAGCTTAGACTGGACAGGGGAGGGCGAGCAGTACTTC
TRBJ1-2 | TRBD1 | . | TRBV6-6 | CASSYSGQGGYTF | TGTGCCAGCAGTTACTCAGGACAGGGAGGCTACACCTTC
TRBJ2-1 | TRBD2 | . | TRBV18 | CASSPRPPVGGRSYNEQFF | TGTGCCAGCTCACCTCGCCCCCCGGTCGGGGGGAGGTCCTACAATGAGCAGTTCTTC
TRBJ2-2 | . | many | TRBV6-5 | CAIPPGGELFF | TGTGCCATACCCCCGGGCGGGGAGCTGTTTTTT
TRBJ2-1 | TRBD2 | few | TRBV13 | CASRAALAGSYNEQFF | TGTGCCAGCAGAGCAGCACTAGCGGGGAGTTACAATGAGCAGTTCTTC
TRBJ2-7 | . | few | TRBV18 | CASASPSGRGAYEQYF | TGTGCCAGCGCATCACCCTCTGGGAGGGGGGCCTACGAGCAGTACTTC
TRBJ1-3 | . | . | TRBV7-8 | CASSLVQAGNTIYF | TGTGCCAGCAGCTTAGTACAGGCTGGAAACACCATATATTTT
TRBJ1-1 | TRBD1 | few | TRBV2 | CASSKGQAAEAFF | TGTGCCAGCAGCAAGGGACAGGCGGCTGAAGCTTTCTTT
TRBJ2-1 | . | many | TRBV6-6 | CASSYSSRYNEQFF | TGTGCCAGCAGTTACTCGTCCCGTTACAATGAGCAGTTCTTC
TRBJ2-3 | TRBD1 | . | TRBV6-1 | CASSEQKGAYADTQYF | TGTGCCAGCAGTGAACAAAAGGGGGCTTACGCAGATACGCAGTATTTT
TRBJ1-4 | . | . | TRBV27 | CASSLDVNSVEKLFF | TGTGCCAGCAGTTTGGACGTAAACTCAGTTGAAAAACTGTTTTTT
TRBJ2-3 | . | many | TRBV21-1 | CASSTFQDTQYF | TGTGCCAGCAGCACCTTTCAGGATACGCAGTATTTT
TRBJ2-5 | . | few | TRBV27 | CASSPWRREGGETQYF | TGTGCCAGCAGCCCATGGAGGAGAGAGGGGGGGGAGACCCAGTACTTC
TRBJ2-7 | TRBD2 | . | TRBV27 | CASSTSTSGAHEQYF | TGTGCCAGCAGTACATCGACTAGCGGGGCGCACGAGCAGTACTTC
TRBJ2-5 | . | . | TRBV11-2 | CASSVADQETQYF | TGTGCCAGCAGCGTAGCGGACCAAGAGACCCAGTACTTC
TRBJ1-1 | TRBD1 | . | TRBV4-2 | CASSHSDRVGEAFF | TGTGCCAGCAGCCATTCGGACAGGGTGGGTGAAGCTTTCTTT
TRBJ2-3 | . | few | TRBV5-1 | CASRRDSSTDTQYF | TGCGCCAGCAGAAGGGATTCTAGCACAGATACGCAGTATTTT
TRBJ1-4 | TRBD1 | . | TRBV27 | CASRPGQGVYEKLFF | TGTGCCAGCAGACCCGGACAGGGCGTATATGAAAAACTGTTTTTT
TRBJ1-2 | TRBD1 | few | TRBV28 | CASSGGQGFYGYTF | TGTGCCAGCAGTGGGGGACAGGGGTTCTATGGCTACACCTTC
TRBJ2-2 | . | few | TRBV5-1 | CASSLPGNTGELFF | TGCGCCAGCAGCCTCCCAGGGAACACCGGGGAGCTGTTTTTT
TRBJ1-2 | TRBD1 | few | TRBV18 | CASSPGQGGGYTF | TGTGCCAGCTCACCGGGACAGGGTGGAGGCTACACCTTC
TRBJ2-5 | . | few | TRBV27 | CASSPSYSQETQYF | TGTGCCAGCAGCCCCAGTTATAGTCAAGAGACCCAGTACTTC